Listed here is a single T cell receptor beta chain. The sample belongs to a study of OX40 agonist ivuxolimab in advanced cancers. Study as a whole: Checkpoint inhibitors had been given previously to about 38% of patients.

Germline V lookup: CDR1 MNHEY, CDR2 SVGAGI. V lost 1 base to trimming and J lost 5 bases; unmatched junction nucleotides: 5. The CDR3 is made up of 16 amino acids. TCRdb keeps only in-frame clones here, not all; method: immunoSEQ multiplex PCR. The sample shows about 76,000 clones, around 87% of them seen only once. The J gene is TRBJ2-5, the V gene TRBV6-5; 12 bases agree with TRBD1. The origin of this receptor is an adult with an advanced solid tumor such as melanoma, head and neck, liver or kidney cancer. The sequences come from CD4+ or CD8+ T cells sorted from blood, collected in a trial of the OX40 agonist ivuxolimab. In DNA form, the CDR3 reads TGTGCCAGCAGTTACTGGGACAGGGGGCTGCCGGAGACCCAGTACTTC. Amino acids: CASSYWDRGLPETQYF.